This T cell receptor (beta chain) was observed in a study of T cell changes during pregnancy in multiple sclerosis. Germline-derived CDR1 and CDR2 are LNHDA and SQIVND (reference sequence). The V end was cut by 6 bases, the J end by 2 bases, with 7 bases between. The CDR3 runs 12 residues. Produced via immunoSEQ multiplex PCR; TCRdb's table is partial and in-frame only. The repertoire has about 67,000 clones, about 91% of them found once; the top ten carry 2% to 2.5%. The specimen comprised peripheral blood, sampled in the first trimester of pregnancy. V usage is TRBV19 and J usage is TRBJ1-1, with a tentative D call TRBD1 (6 bases). The sequence derives from a female donor with multiple sclerosis, enrolled in a pregnancy study. The CDR3 bases are TGTGCCAGTAGGGACAGAAACACTGAAGCTTTCTTT. Protein sequence: CASRDRNTEAFF. Supplemented by reference TRBV19 and TRBJ1-1, the full variable domain reads DGGITQSPKYLFRKEGQNVTLSCEQNLNHDAMYWYRQDPGQGLRLIYYSQIVNDFQKGDIAEGYSVSREKKESFPLTVTSAQKNPTAFYLCASRDRNTEAFFGQGTRLTVV.